Below, 3 T cell receptor beta chains from the same sample are listed, as sequenced in a study of T cells in Graves' hyperthyroidism and ophthalmopathy (dated by TCRdb to between 2018 and 2021). Libraries were made using multiplex PCR. Sequencing took place on an Illumina HiSeq 2000. TCR beta CDR3 regions were amplified from RNA transcripts. The first round of RT-PCR for the TCR CDR3 was performed with the HTBI primer set and the Qiagen OneStep RT-PCR kit. TCRdb cleaned the public reads at Q25 with fastp, built clones with MiXCR and kept in-frame beta chains. Rows merge per CDR3 protein into single entries with the most common DNA and genes. Recorded for this sample are about 270,000 distinct CDR3 sequences; 12% to 15% of them occurred a single time. The top ten clones comprise 30% to 35% of the sample. The sample taken for sequencing was blood. All receptors come from a woman aged 45 to 65 with Graves' hyperthyroidism that later progressed to Graves' ophthalmopathy.

V gene TRBV14 combines with J gene TRBJ2-2, with TRBD2 matching 7 bases. V was pared by 1 base and J by 1 base, with 3 bases of the junction left unmatched. The CDR3 loop spans 16 amino acids. Germline loops: CDR1 SGHDN, CDR2 FVKESK. In DNA, the CDR3 is TGTGCCAGCAGCCAAGTACTAGCGATGAACACCGGGGAGCTGTTTTTT. It specifies CASSQVLAMNTGELFF.

This clonotype was seen a handful of times. J is TRBJ2-2 and V is TRBV15; no definite D call. Germline V gene data show CDR1 as LNHNV and CDR2 as YYDKDF (reference sequence). V was clipped by 5 bases and J by 6 bases, with 10 bases between them. The CDR3 runs 13 residues. For the CDR3, the DNA is TGTGCCACCAGCCCCCGTATATCCGGGGAGCTGTTTTTT. Translation gives CATSPRISGELFF.

This clonotype was detected ten times or more. The chain recombines TRBV2 with TRBJ2-5; 8 nucleotides line up with TRBD1. The CDR3 runs to 14 residues. Losses at the gene ends were 6 bases for V and 2 bases for J; bases not matched to a gene: 5. The germline V gene has CDR1 SNHLY and CDR2 FYNNEI. CDR3: CASREGQAQETQYF. The CDR3 nucleotides are TGTGCCAGCAGGGAGGGACAGGCTCAAGAGACCCAGTACTTC.